The following is a T cell receptor (beta chain) sequence with its context. Its antigen remains unknown. Sequenced by immunoSEQ multiplex PCR; TCRdb stores in-frame clones only, minus some. The data show 85,000 to 100,000 clones, 85% to 95% seen once. These data originate in a study of OX40 agonist ivuxolimab in advanced cancers. Study as a whole: Three patients got partial responses; one had hepatocellular carcinoma and two had cutaneous melanoma.

Study findings and constraints: Partial responders receiving 0.1-3.0 mg/kg showed among the lowest clonal expansion. Relative to CD4+ cells, CD8+ T cells on average had more expanded clones.

Germline V gene lookup returns CDR1 SGHDT and CDR2 YYEEEE. V lost 4 bases to trimming and J lost 5 bases; unmatched junction nucleotides: 13. The CDR3 spans 16 residues. Blood sampling took place at baseline, cycle 4 day 1, and cycle 7 day 1. V is TRBV5-6 and J is TRBJ2-3, with 7 bases fitting TRBD1. This sample comprised CD4+ or CD8+ T cells sorted from blood, obtained in a trial of the OX40 agonist ivuxolimab. This receptor was obtained from an adult with an advanced solid tumor such as melanoma, head and neck, liver or kidney cancer. The CDR3 DNA sequence: TGTGCCAGCAGCCCTCAGGAAGAGGGGGCCTTAGATACGCAGTATTTT. Amino acid sequence: CASSPQEEGALDTQYF. Looking up the rest from reference TRBV5-6 and TRBJ2-3 gives the full variable domain: DAGVTQSPTHLIKTRGQQVTLRCSPKSGHDTVSWYQQALGQGPQFIFQYYEEEERQRGNFPDRFSGHQFPNYSSELNVNALLLGDSALYLCASSPQEEGALDTQYFGPGTRLTVL.